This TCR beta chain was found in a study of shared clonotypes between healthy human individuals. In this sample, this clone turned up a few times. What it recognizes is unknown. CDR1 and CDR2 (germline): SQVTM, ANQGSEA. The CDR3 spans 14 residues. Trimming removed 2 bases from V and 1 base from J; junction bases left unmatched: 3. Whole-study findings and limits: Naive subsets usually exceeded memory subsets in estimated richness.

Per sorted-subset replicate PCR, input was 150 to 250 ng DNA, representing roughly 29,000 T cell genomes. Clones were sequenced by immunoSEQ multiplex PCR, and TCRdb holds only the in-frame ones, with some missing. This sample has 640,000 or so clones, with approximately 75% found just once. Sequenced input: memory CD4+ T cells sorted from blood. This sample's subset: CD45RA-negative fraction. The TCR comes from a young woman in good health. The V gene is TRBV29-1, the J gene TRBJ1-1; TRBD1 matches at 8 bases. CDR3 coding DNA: TGCAGCGTTGAATATGGGACAGGGAACACTGAAGCTTTCTTT. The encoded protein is CSVEYGTGNTEAFF.